The sequence of this T cell receptor beta chain was determined in a study of blood T cells in healthy people across ages (dated by TCRdb to between 2014 and 2017). As for the study more broadly: Template switching captured roughly one uniquely barcoded TCR beta cDNA molecule per two T cells in model experiments. Age-related changes in TCR beta repertoire diversity were measured in the study by deep sequencing normalized with unique cDNA molecular identifiers. Donors were grouped into four age groups: young (average roughly 17 years), middle-aged (39), aged (roughly 62) and long-lived (approximately 81). To avoid experimental bias, donors of different ages were distributed randomly across sequencing lanes. Two additional independent replicas of 1 million unique cDNA reads from the same blood draw were analyzed for two donors (one aged 18 to 29 and one aged 80 or older). General study outcomes and caveats: Compared with the aged group, the long-lived group had more naive CD4+ T cells, fewer expanded clones and increased TCR diversity, a pattern suggesting age selection. Estimates of total diversity based on one million sequenced T cells were considered lower bounds and underestimates. A strong correlation was found between observed TCR beta diversity and the percentage of naive T cells measured by flow cytometry. As age increased, observed TCR beta diversity per million T cells dropped in a roughly linear way, and a significant reduction was already evident by age roughly 36. Since profiling was done on bulk unsorted PBMCs, naive and antigen-experienced compartments could not be conclusively compared. The CMV infection status of donors was not known, potentially confounding age-related changes in expanded clonotypes.

This clonotype was seen a handful of times. What this receptor recognizes is not known. Per-base quality was not reported, and no clone a single base away is much larger than it. Donors were 30 to 45 systemically healthy Caucasian individuals from Russia aged 6 to 90 years. Approximately 9.3 milliliters of peripheral blood were collected from each donor into EDTA-treated Vacutainer tubes. Ficoll-Paque density-gradient centrifugation was used to isolate PBMCs, with at least 6 million per sample. Total RNA, at least 5 micrograms per sample, was extracted from PBMCs with Trizol reagent. The percentages of naive CD45RAhigh/CD27high T cells were determined by flow cytometry on a PBMC aliquot from every donor. Receptor libraries were prepared by 5' RACE. The reads were generated on an Illumina HiSeq 2500. The second PCR ran for about 7 to 11 cycles and used a J-beta primer mix along with a sample-barcoded 5' primer. A template-switch 5' adaptor carrying 12 random nucleotides introduced a unique molecular identifier onto each TCR beta cDNA molecule. Each sample yielded at least 2.5 million CDR3-containing paired-end reads. First-strand cDNA was synthesized from all RNA with the Mint cDNA synthesis kit, primed by a TRBC-specific oligonucleotide. After uracil-DNA glycosylase treatment, a first 18-cycle PCR used universal primers M1SS and BC2_uni_R on all cDNA. On the authors' methods: For normalization, 1 million high-quality reads were randomly selected from each sample, with every read carrying a distinct molecular identifier. Instead of being binned into consensus sequences, reads with shared molecular identifiers were discarded. MiTCR, with a Q25 quality threshold and the strictest error-elimination algorithm, was used for CDR3 identification, clonotype clustering and error correction. Lower-bound total TCR beta diversity was estimated with a nonparametric unseen species model using Euler transformation. The raw public data were reprocessed by TCRdb itself: fastp quality trimming at Q25, MiXCR clonotype calling, in-frame beta chains only. CDR3 protein sequences are deduplicated, and each keeps its most common genes and DNA. These V and J calls originate from TCRdb's pipeline instead of the authors' own analysis. For this sample the table gives approximately 850,000 distinct CDR3 sequences, of which 58% were detected only once. The biggest ten clones account for about 20% of the sample.

The sample was blood. The origin of this receptor is a man aged 25-40 years in good health.

In nucleotides, the sequence is TGTGCCAGCAGCTTCGTATCCACACAGAACACTGAAGCTTTCTTT. This encodes CASSFVSTQNTEAFF. The chain uses TRBV5-6 and TRBJ1-1; the D gene lacks a confident call. Reading from cysteine to phenylalanine, the CDR3 counts 15 amino acids. Just CDR3 DNA is preserved here, 45 bases in frame from base 1. From a lookup of the germline V gene, CDR1 and CDR2 are SGHDT and YYEEEE. V gives up 2 bases and J gives up 1 base, and the segment between their germline ends measures 12 bases. Joined to the reference TRBV5-6 and TRBJ1-1 proteins, this CDR3 gives the full variable domain: DAGVTQSPTHLIKTRGQQVTLRCSPKSGHDTVSWYQQALGQGPQFIFQYYEEEERQRGNFPDRFSGHQFPNYSSELNVNALLLGDSALYLCASSFVSTQNTEAFFGQGTRLTVV.